This T cell receptor beta chain emerged from a study of blood T cell repertoires in COVID-19. Study information: T cells, B-cell-depleted T cells, or PBMCs supplied cDNA or gDNA.

Methods used by the authors: Researchers report that nucleated cell counts were estimated from reference gene primer amplification. Method: immunoSEQ multiplex PCR; TCRdb's copy keeps in-frame clones and lacks some. The V and J calls and clone size were taken over from that table, and D and trimming were inferred from the DNA. Of about 190,000 clones listed, 75% to 90% are singletons. Trimming at V came to 4 bases and at J to 6 bases, leaving 10 bases not matched to a gene. CDR1 and CDR2 (germline): LNHDA, SQIVND (reference sequence). The CDR3 contains 16 residues. This receptor was obtained from a man in his sixties with acute or convalescent COVID-19. The rearrangement links TRBV19 to TRBJ1-5; 9 bases agree with TRBD1. Sequencing was done on a sample of peripheral blood. In nucleotides, the CDR3 is TGTGCCAGTAGTACCCGGACAGGGGACGGCATTCAGCCCCAGCATTTT. Residues: CASSTRTGDGIQPQHF.